The 5 T cell receptor beta chains presented below share a single source sample, sequenced in a study of T-cell reconstitution after alpha-beta-depleted transplantation in children. As it was prepared, the TCRbeta library received unique molecular identifiers. MiXCR was run by TCRdb on the PCR reads, yielding one entry per CDR3 protein. This repertoire shows roughly 49,000 distinct CDR3 sequences, about 9% found once; its top ten account for 25% to 30%. The sample was PBMCs, mostly from graft donor cells, taken 60 days after TCRalphabeta/CD19-depleted stem cell transplant. These receptors all come from a male patient aged 2 to 9 who had a stem cell transplant for chronic granulomatous disease, so the T cells may come from the graft donor.

V is TRBV6-6 and J is TRBJ1-6; the D gene is possibly TRBD1 (5 bases). Germline V gives CDR1 MNHNY, CDR2 SVGAGI (reference sequence). This CDR3 comprises 12 residues. Trimming stripped 7 bases from V and 9 bases from J, with 10 bases between. The CDR3 region has the DNA TGTGCCAGCAAGGACACTTCTTCACCCCTCCACTTT. Translated: CASKDTSSPLHF.

This clonotype came up a few times. The V gene is TRBV7-3, the J gene TRBJ2-7; 8 bases are shared with TRBD1. With 5 bases clipped from V and 5 bases from J, the junction kept 5 bases outside the gene matches. Germline values: CDR1 SGHTA, CDR2 FQGTGA. The CDR3 totals 13 residues. CDR3 region: CASSQDRGDEQYF. The CDR3 DNA reads TGTGCCAGCAGCCAAGACAGGGGAGACGAGCAGTACTTC.

At least ten counts were recorded for this clonotype. CDR3 sequence (DNA): TGTGCCAGCAGCCGACAGGTTTCCAACACCGGGGAGCTGTTTTTT. It specifies CASSRQVSNTGELFF. The rearrangement joins TRBV14 to TRBJ2-2; D possibly corresponds to TRBD1 (6 bases). Germline V gene data show CDR1 as SGHDN and CDR2 as FVKESK. Deletions cut 4 bases from V and 2 bases from J, with 11 bases between. The CDR3 is 15 residues long.

A note on this clonotype: This clone may be a read error of a much larger clone one base away. The chain uses TRBV20-1 and TRBJ1-2; D gene unclear. The V and J ends lost 1 base and 2 bases respectively, with 11 bases between them. The CDR3 length is 14 residues. CDR1 DFQATT and CDR2 SNEGSKA come from the germline V gene (reference sequence). The CDR3: CSARVKGRNYGYTF. The CDR3 region has the DNA TGCAGTGCTAGAGTCAAAGGGAGGAACTATGGCTACACCTTC.

This clonotype was observed at least ten times. The genes are TRBV7-9 and TRBJ2-7; D not resolved. Looked up from germline, CDR1 is SEHNR and CDR2 is FQNEAQ (reference sequence). Trimming shortened V by 1 base and J by 3 bases, and 7 bases separated the two germline ends. The CDR3 has 13 residues. CDR3 loop: CASSLDPGYEQYF. The CDR3 nucleotides are TGTGCCAGCAGCTTAGATCCCGGCTACGAGCAGTACTTC.